This T cell receptor (beta chain) was sequenced in a study of blood T cell repertoires in COVID-19. Data came from immunoSEQ multiplex PCR; TCRdb stores just in-frame clones and leaves some out. The top ten hold approximately 9.1% of the sample, which has 150,000 or so clones, around 83% seen once. V dropped 2 bases and J dropped 8 bases, with 15 bases sitting between them. This CDR3 is built from 14 residues. Germline V gives CDR1 MNHEY, CDR2 SMNVEV (reference sequence). The chain joins TRBV27 to TRBJ1-1, with a tentative D call TRBD1 (6 bases). The TCR sequence derives from a man aged 45-60 years who had recovered from COVID-19. Sample: PBMCs or T cells enriched from blood (not recorded which). Here the CDR3 DNA reads TGTGCCAGCAGTTTAGTGAGGACAGAAAACGAAGCTTTCTTT. Amino acid sequence: CASSLVRTENEAFF.